This T cell receptor (beta chain) originates from a study of TIL therapy for anti-PD-1-resistant metastatic lung cancer. As to time point: pre-treatment sample, taken before nivolumab and TIL therapy. The libraries were made with immunoSEQ v3. Sequencing used immunoSEQ multiplex PCR; TCRdb keeps in-frame clones, though not all of them. The data hold approximately 60,000 clones, with around four fifths observed a single time. Details on this clone: Its antigen is not identified.

Study results and limitations: Treatment-naive, never-smoker and oncogene-addicted patients were overrepresented in this highly selected cohort.

The CDR3 totals 15 residues. Germline assignment: CDR1 KGHSH and CDR2 LQKENI. V lost 3 bases and J lost 3, with 13 bases in between. The source of this sequence is a person aged 25-80 years with non-small cell lung cancer. This chain connects TRBV18 to TRBJ2-3; D call uncertain. The material was blood, obtained at baseline. The CDR3 region has the DNA TGTGCCAGCTCACCTAGGCAGATTGGAACAGATACGCAGTATTTT. Translating gives CASSPRQIGTDTQYF.